This TCR beta chain derives from a study of blood T cell repertoires in COVID-19 (dated by TCRdb to the early 2020s). Looking at the study overall: The collaborator samples originated in the United States, Italy and Spain and spanned the acute and convalescent phases of COVID-19. The material from the prospective study consisted of cDNA or gDNA derived from T cells, B-cell-depleted T cells, or PBMCs. Deeply sampled blood TCRbeta repertoires from subjects exposed to, actively infected with, or recovered from COVID-19 were included in the dataset. A freely available public database, intended as a resource for researchers studying the immune response to SARS-CoV-2, is where the repertoires were released. Samples were obtained from the ongoing ImmuneRACE study (first 160 participants) and from some 1,200 subjects provided by 6 global collaborators. Sample metadata almost always included a de-identified subject ID, COVID-19 status, age in years and sex. Where available, HLA class I and class II types were taken from metadata supplied by the sample provider and were not determined by assay-based typing. Paper-wide results and their limitations: How much clinical and demographic metadata was included differed by source and by participant, and the metadata was provided uncurated.

Each collaborating institution followed its own protocols to collect whole blood in K2EDTA tubes. Collaborator samples were shipped for TCRbeta analysis as frozen whole blood, isolated PBMCs, or DNA extracted from either sample type. From the cysteine up to the phenylalanine, the CDR3 has a length of 15 residues. The sequence is cut down to CDR3 DNA, 45 bases in frame from base 1. CDR1 SEHNR and CDR2 FQNEAQ are derived from the germline V gene (reference sequence). Deletion took 3 bases off V and 1 base off J, with a span of 12 bases between the germline ends. A word on this clone: Its cognate antigen has yet to be identified. No much larger clonotype is one base removed from it; base qualities were not supplied.

The immunoSEQ Assay, a bias-controlled multiplex PCR, was used to amplify TCRbeta CDR3 regions from genomic DNA. The authors' pipeline ran thus. The number of nucleated cells in each sample was estimated by amplification of reference gene primers within the assay. To quantify the absolute abundance of each unique TCRbeta CDR3 rearrangement, sequence reads were collapsed and filtered. For each sample, productive Simpson clonality was calculated as the square root of Simpson's diversity index across productive rearrangements. TCRdb limited this immuneACCESS table to in-frame rearrangements with V and J called. A share of clones is missing; checked studies link under half to unresolved V genes, and the rest is unexplained. Clone size and the V and J calls come from that table; the DNA yielded D and trimming. Within this sample are about 140,000 clones, with 88% of them counted one time only. The ten largest make up less than 2% of the sample.

Source material: peripheral blood. This receptor chain uses TRBV7-9 and TRBJ1-1; D gene: possibly TRBD1, on 6 matching bases. This clonotype was obtained from a woman aged 60 to 75 with acute or convalescent COVID-19. The CDR3 in this case is CASSFGQPKNTEAFF. The bases read TGTGCCAGCAGCTTCGGACAGCCTAAGAACACTGAAGCTTTCTTT.